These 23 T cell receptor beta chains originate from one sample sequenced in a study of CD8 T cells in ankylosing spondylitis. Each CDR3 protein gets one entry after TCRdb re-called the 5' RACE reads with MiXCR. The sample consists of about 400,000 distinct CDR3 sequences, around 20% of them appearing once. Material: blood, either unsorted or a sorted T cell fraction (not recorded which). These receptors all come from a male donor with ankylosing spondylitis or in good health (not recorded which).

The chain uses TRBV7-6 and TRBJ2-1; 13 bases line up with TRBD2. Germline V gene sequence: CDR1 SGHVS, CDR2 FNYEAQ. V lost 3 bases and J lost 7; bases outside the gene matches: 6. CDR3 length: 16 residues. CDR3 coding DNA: TGTGCCAGCAGCTTCCCGACTAGCGGGGGGCTTAATGAGCAGTTCTTC. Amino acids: CASSFPTSGGLNEQFF.

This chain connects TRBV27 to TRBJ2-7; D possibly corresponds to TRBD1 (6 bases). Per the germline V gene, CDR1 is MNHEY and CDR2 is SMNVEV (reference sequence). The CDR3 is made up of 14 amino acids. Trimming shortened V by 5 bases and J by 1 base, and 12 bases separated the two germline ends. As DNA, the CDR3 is TGTGCCAGCAGTGGGGCAGGGGCTTCCTACGAGCAGTACTTC. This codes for CASSGAGASYEQYF.

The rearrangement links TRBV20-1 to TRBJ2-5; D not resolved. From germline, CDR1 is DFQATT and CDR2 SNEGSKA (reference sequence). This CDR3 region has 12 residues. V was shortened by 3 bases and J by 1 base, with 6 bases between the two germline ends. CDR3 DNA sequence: TGCAGTGCTAGGGAGACCCAAGAGACCCAGTACTTC. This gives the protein CSARETQETQYF.

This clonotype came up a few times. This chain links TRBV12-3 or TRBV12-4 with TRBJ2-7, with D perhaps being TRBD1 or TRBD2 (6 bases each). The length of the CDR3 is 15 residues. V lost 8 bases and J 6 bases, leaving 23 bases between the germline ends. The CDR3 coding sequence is TGTGCCAGCTCTCCACTAGGGGGGTCCCAGAGCGAGCAGTACTTC. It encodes CASSPLGGSQSEQYF.

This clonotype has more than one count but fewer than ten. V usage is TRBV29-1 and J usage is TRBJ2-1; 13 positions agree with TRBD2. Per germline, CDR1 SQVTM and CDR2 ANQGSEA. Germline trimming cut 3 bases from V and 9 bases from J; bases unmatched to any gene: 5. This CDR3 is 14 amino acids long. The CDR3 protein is CSVDTSGGAREQFF. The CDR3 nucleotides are TGCAGCGTTGATACTAGCGGGGGGGCTCGTGAGCAGTTCTTC.

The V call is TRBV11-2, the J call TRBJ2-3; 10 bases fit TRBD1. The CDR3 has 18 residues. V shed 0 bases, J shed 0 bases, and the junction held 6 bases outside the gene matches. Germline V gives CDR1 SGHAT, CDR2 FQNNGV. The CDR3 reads CASSLEGQGRWSTDTQYF. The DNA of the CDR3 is TGTGCCAGCAGCTTAGAGGGACAGGGGCGGTGGAGCACAGATACGCAGTATTTT.

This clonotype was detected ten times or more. The CDR3 spells CASSQDGGTGANVLTF. In DNA form, the CDR3 reads TGTGCCAGCAGCCAAGATGGCGGGACTGGGGCCAACGTCCTGACTTTC. The chain couples TRBV3-1 to TRBJ2-6, with TRBD2 as a possible D gene (6 bases). Trimming took 0 bases from V and 2 from J, leaving 8 bases between them. Germline CDR1 LGHDT, CDR2 YNNKEL (reference sequence). The CDR3 has 16 residues.

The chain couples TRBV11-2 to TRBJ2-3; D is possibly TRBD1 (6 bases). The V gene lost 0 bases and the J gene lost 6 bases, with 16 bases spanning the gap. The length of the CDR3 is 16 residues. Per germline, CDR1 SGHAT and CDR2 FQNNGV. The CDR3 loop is CASSLDDRLGADTQYF. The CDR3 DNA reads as TGTGCCAGCAGCTTAGATGACAGGCTGGGGGCCGATACGCAGTATTTT.

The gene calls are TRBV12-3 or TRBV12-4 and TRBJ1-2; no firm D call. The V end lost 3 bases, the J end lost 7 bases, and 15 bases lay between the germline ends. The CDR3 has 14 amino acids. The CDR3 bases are TGTGCCAGCAGTTTCCCAGTCAGCCCCTCTGGCTACACCTTC. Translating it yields CASSFPVSPSGYTF.

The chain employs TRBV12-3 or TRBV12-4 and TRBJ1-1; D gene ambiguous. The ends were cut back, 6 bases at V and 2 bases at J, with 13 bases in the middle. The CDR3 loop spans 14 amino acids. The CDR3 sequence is CASSYLGGNTEAFF. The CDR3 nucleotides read TGTGCCAGCAGCTACCTCGGCGGAAACACTGAAGCTTTCTTT.

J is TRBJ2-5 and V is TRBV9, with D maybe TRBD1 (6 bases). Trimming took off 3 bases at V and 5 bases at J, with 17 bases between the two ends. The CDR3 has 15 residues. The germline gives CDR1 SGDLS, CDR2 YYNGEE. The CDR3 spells CASSASGVWGETQYF. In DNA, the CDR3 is TGTGCCAGCAGCGCCTCAGGGGTATGGGGGGAGACCCAGTACTTC.

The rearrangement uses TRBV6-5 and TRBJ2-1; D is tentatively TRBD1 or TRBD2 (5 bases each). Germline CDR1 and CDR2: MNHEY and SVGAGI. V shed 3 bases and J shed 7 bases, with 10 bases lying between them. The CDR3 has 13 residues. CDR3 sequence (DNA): TGTGCCAGCAGTTATAGAGGGGATAATGAGCAGTTCTTC. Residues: CASSYRGDNEQFF.

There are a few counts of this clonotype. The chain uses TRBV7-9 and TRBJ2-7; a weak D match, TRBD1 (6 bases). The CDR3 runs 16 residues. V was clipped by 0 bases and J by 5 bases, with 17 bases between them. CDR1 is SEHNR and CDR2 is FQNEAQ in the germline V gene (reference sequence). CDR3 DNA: TGTGCCAGCAGCTTAGCGGGTGTAACAGGGAACGACGAGCAGTACTTC. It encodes CASSLAGVTGNDEQYF.

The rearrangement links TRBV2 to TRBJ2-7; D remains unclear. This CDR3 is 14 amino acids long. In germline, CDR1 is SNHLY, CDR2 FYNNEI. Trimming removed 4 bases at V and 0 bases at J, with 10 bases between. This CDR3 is CASSVPSSSYEQYF. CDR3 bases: TGTGCCAGCAGTGTGCCTAGTAGCTCCTACGAGCAGTACTTC. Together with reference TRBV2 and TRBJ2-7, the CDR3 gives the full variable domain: EPEVTQTPSHQVTQMGQEVILRCVPISNHLYFYWYRQILGQKVEFLVSFYNNEISEKSEIFDDQFSVERPDGSNFTLKIRSTKLEDSAMYFCASSVPSSSYEQYFGPGTRLTVT.

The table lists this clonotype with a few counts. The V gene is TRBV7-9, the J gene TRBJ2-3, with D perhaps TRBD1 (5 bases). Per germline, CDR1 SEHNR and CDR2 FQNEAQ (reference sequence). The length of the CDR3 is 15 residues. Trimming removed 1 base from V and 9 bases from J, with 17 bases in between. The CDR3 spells CASSLGGPPIWTQYF. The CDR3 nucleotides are TGTGCCAGCAGCTTAGGGGGCCCCCCGATTTGGACGCAGTATTTT. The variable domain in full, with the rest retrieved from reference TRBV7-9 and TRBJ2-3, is DTGVSQNPRHKITKRGQNVTFRCDPISEHNRLYWYRQTLGQGPEFLTYFQNEAQLEKSRLLSDRFSAERPKGSFSTLEIQRTEQGDSAMYLCASSLGGPPIWTQYFGPGTRLTVL.

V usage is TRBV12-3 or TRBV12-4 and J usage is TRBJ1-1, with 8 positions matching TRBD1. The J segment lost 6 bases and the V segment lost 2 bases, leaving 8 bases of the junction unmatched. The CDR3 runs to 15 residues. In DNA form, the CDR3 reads TGTGCCAGCAGTTTAACGGACAGGGTCTTTTCTGAAGCTTTCTTT. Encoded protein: CASSLTDRVFSEAFF.

In DNA, the CDR3 is TGTGCCTGGGGGCCGGGCCTAACAATTAATGAGCAGTTCTTC. It translates to CAWGPGLTINEQFF. V and J are TRBV30 and TRBJ2-1; D is undetermined. Trimming shortened V by 5 bases and J by 7 bases, and 18 bases separated the two germline ends. Germline CDR1 and CDR2: GTSNPN and SVGIG (reference sequence). The CDR3 has 14 amino acids.

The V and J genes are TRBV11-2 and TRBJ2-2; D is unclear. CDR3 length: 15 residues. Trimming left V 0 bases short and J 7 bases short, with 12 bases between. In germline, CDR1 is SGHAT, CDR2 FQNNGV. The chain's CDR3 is CASSLDVDLGGELFF. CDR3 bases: TGTGCCAGCAGCTTAGACGTTGACTTGGGCGGGGAGCTGTTTTTT.

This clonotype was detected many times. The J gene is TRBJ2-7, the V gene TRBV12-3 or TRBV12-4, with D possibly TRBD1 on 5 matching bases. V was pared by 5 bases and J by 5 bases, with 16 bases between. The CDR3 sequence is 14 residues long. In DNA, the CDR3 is TGTGCCAGCAGTCACCCATCAGGGTTCAACGAGCAGTACTTC. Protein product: CASSHPSGFNEQYF.

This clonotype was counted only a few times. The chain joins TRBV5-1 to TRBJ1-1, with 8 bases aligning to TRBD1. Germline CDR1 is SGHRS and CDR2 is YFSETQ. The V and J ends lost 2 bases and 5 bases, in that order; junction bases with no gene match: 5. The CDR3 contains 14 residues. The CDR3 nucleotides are TGCGCCAGCAGCTTTACCACAGGGGGTACTGAAGCTTTCTTT. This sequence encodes CASSFTTGGTEAFF.

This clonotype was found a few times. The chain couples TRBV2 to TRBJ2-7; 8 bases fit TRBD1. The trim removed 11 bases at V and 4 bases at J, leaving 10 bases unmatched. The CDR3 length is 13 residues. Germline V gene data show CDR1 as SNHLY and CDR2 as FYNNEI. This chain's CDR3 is CAFTGGSSYEQYF. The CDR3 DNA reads TGTGCCTTTACAGGGGGGAGTTCGTACGAGCAGTACTTC.

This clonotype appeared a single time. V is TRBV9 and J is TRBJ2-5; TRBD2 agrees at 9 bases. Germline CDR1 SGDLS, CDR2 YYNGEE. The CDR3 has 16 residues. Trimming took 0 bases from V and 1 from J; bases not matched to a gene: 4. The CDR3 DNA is TGTGCCAGCAGCGTAGAGGCGACTAGCGGCCAAGAGACCCAGTACTTC. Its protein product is CASSVEATSGQETQYF.

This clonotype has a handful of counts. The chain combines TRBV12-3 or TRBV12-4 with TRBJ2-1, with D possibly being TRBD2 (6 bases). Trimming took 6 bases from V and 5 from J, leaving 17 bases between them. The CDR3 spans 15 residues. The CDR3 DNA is TGTGCCAGCAGCCCCTCCGGGACGGGGGACAATGAGCAGTTCTTC. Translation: CASSPSGTGDNEQFF.